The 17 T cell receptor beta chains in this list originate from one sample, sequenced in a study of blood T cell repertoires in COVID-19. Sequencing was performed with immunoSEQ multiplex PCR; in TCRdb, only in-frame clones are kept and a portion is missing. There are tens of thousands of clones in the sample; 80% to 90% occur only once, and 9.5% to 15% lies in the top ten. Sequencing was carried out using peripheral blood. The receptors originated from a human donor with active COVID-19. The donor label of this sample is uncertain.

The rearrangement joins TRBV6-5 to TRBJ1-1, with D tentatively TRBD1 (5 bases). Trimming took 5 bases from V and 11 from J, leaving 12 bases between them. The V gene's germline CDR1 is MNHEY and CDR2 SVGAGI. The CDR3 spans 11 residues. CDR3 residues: CASSQGNWAFF. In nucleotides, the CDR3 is TGTGCCAGCAGTCAGGGAAATTGGGCTTTCTTT.

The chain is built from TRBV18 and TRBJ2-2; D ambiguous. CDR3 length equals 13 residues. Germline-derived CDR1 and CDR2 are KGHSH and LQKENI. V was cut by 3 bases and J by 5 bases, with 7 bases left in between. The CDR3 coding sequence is TGTGCCAGCTCACCTGGTCGGACCGGGGAGCTGTTTTTT. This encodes CASSPGRTGELFF.

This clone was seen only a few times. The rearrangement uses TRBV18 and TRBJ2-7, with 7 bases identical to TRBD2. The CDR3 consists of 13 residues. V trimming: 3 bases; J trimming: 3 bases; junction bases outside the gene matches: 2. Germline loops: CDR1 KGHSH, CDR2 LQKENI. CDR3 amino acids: CASSPLAVYEQYF. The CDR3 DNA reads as TGTGCCAGCTCACCCCTAGCGGTCTACGAGCAGTACTTC.

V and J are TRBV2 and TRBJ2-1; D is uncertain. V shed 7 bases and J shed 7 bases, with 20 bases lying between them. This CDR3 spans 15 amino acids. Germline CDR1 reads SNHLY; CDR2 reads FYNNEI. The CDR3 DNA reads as TGTGCCAGCACCCCGGAGAGGAGTTCGTGGAATGAGCAGTTCTTC. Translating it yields CASTPERSSWNEQFF.

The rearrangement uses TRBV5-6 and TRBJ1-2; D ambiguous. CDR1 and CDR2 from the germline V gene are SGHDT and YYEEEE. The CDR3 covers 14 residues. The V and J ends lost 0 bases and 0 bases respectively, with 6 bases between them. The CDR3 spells CASSLGEANYGYTF. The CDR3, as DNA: TGTGCCAGCAGCTTGGGAGAAGCTAACTATGGCTACACCTTC.

The CDR3 DNA reads as TGTGCCAGCAGCTTAGCGGGGAGCTACGAGCAGTACTTC. It specifies CASSLAGSYEQYF. This chain links TRBV11-3 with TRBJ2-7; tentative D call: TRBD2 (5 bases). This CDR3 is built from 13 residues. With 1 base removed from V and 3 bases from J, the gap between germline ends came to 7 bases. Germline CDR1 is SGHNT and CDR2 is YENEEA.

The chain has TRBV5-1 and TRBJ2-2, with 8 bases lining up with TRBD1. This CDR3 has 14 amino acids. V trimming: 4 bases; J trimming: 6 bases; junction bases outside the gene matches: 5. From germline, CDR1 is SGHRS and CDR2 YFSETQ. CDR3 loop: CASSAVTGAGELFF. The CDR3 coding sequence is TGCGCCAGCAGCGCCGTGACAGGGGCCGGGGAGCTGTTTTTT. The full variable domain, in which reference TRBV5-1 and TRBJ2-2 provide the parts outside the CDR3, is KAGVTQTPRYLIKTRGQQVTLSCSPISGHRSVSWYQQTPGQGLQFLFEYFSETQRNKGNFPGRFSGRQFSNSRSEMNVSTLELGDSALYLCASSAVTGAGELFFGEGSRLTVL.

CDR3 sequence: CASSWTGAGNQPQHF. The CDR3 coding sequence is TGTGCCAGCAGTTGGACAGGGGCTGGCAATCAGCCCCAGCATTTT. The chain joins TRBV5-6 to TRBJ1-5, with 9 nucleotides matching TRBD1. The CDR3 is made up of 15 amino acids. The V gene's germline CDR1 is SGHDT and CDR2 YYEEEE. J lost 2 bases, V lost 5 bases, and 5 bases had no gene match.

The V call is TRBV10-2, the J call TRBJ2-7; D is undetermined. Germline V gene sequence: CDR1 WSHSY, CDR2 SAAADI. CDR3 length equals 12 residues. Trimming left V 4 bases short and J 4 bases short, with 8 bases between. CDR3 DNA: TGCGCCAGCAGTGGTTCGCAGTACGAGCAGTACTTC. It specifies CASSGSQYEQYF.

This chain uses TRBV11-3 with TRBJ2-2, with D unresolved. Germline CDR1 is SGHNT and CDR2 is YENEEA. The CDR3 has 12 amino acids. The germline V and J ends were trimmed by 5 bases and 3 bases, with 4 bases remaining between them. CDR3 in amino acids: CASSPYTGELFF. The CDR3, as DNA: TGTGCCAGCAGCCCATACACCGGGGAGCTGTTTTTT.

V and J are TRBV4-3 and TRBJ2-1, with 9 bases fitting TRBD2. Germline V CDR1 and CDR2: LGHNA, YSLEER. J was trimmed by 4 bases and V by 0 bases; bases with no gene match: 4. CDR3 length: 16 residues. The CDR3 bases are TGCGCCAGCAGCCAAGATGAGACTAGCGGTTACAATGAGCAGTTCTTC. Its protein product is CASSQDETSGYNEQFF.

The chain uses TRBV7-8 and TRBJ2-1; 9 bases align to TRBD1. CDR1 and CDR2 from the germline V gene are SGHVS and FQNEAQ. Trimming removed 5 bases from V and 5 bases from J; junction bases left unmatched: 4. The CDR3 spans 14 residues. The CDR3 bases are TGTGCCAGCAGCGGACAGGGGTTAGACAATGAGCAGTTCTTC. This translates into CASSGQGLDNEQFF.

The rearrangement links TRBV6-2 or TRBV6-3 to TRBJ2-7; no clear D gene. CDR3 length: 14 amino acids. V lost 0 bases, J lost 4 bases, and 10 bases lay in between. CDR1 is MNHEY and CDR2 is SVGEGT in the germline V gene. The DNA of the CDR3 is TGTGCCAGCAGTTACTCCCCCACTAAATACGAGCAGTACTTC. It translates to CASSYSPTKYEQYF.

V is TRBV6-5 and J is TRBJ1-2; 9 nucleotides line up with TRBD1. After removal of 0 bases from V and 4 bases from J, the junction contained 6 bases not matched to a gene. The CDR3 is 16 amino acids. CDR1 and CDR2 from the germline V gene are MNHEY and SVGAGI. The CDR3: CASSYSGQGDFYGYTF. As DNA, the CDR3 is TGTGCCAGCAGTTACTCGGGACAGGGCGACTTCTATGGCTACACCTTC.

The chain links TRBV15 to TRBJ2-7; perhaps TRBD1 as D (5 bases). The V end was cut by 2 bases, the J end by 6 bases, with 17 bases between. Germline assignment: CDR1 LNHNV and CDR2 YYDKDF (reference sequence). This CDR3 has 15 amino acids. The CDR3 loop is CATSRRGVGAPEQYF. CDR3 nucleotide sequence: TGTGCCACCAGCAGAAGGGGCGTGGGTGCCCCCGAGCAGTACTTC.

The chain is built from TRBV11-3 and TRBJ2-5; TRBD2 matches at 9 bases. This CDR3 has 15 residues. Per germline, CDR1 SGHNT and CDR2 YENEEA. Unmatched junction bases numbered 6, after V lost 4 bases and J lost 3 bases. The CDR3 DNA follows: TGTGCCAGCAGCTCCGCGGGAGGGGGGGAAGAGACCCAGTACTTC. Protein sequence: CASSSAGGGEETQYF.

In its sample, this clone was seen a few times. CDR3 bases: TGTGCCAGCTCACCGCCCTCTTTGGTGACTAGCGGGAGGGCGGGGTACTTC. It specifies CASSPPSLVTSGRAGYF. J is TRBJ2-5 and V is TRBV18, with 14 bases identical to TRBD2. This CDR3 contains 17 residues. Germline V lookup: CDR1 KGHSH, CDR2 LQKENI. J was trimmed by 13 bases and V by 3 bases; bases with no gene match: 16.